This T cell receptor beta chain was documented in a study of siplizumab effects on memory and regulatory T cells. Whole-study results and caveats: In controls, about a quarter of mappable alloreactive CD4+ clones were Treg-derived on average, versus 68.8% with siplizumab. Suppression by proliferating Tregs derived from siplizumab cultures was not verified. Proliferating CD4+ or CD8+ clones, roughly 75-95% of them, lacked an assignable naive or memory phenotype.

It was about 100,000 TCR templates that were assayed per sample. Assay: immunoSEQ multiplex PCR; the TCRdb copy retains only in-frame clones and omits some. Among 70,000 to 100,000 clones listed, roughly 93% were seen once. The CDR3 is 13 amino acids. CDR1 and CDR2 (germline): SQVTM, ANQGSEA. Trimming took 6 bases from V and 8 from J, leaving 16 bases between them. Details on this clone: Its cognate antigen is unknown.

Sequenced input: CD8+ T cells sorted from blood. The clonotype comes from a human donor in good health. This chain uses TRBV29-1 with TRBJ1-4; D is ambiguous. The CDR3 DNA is TGCAGCGTCGCCGACCTAGATACCGAAAAACTGTTTTTT. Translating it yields CSVADLDTEKLFF. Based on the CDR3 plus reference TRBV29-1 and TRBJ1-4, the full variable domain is SAVISQKPSRDICQRGTSLTIQCQVDSQVTMMFWYRQQPGQSLTLIATANQGSEATYESGFVIDKFPISRPNLTFSTLTVSNMSPEDSSIYLCSVADLDTEKLFFGSGTQLSVL.